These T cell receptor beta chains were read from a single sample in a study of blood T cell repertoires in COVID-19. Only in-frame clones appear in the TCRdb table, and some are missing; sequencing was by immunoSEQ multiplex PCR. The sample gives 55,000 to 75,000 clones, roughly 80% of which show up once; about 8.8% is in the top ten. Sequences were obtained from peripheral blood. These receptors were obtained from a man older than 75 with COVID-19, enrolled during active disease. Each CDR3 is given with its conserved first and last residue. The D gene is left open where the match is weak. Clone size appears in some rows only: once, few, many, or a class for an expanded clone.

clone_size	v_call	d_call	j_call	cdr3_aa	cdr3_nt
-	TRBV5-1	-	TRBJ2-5	CASSSGRAQETQYF	TGCGCCAGCAGCTCGGGCAGGGCTCAAGAGACCCAGTACTTC
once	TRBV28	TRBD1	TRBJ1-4	CASREPGQGREKLFF	TGTGCCAGCAGGGAACCGGGACAGGGGCGGGAAAAACTGTTTTTT
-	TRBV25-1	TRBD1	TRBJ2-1	CASSVNRQGAEQFF	TGTGCCAGCAGTGTAAATCGACAGGGCGCAGAGCAGTTCTTC
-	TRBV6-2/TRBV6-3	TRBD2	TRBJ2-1	CASSLLAGGVYNEQFF	TGTGCCAGCAGTTTACTAGCGGGGGGAGTCTACAATGAGCAGTTCTTC
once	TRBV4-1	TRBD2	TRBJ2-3	CASSQSGLAGARDTQYF	TGCGCCAGCAGCCAATCCGGGCTAGCGGGGGCCCGGGATACGCAGTATTTT
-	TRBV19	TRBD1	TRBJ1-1	CASRGQGGTEAFF	TGTGCCAGTAGGGGACAGGGGGGGACTGAAGCTTTCTTT
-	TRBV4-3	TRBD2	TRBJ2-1	CASSPSERGAYNEQFF	TGCGCCAGCAGCCCCTCGGAGCGGGGGGCCTACAATGAGCAGTTCTTC
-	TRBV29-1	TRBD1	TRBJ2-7	CSVAGSADRSYGEQYF	TGCAGCGTTGCGGGGTCTGCGGACAGGTCCTACGGCGAGCAGTACTTC
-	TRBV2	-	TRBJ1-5	CASSERGSGQPQHF	TGTGCCAGCAGTGAGCGGGGGTCCGGTCAGCCCCAGCATTTT
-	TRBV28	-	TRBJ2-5	CASSPLDGGETQYF	TGTGCCAGCAGCCCCTTGGACGGAGGAGAGACCCAGTACTTC
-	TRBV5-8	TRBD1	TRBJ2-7	CASSELGTGFPYEQYF	TGTGCCAGTTCGGAACTCGGGACAGGGTTTCCCTACGAGCAGTACTTC
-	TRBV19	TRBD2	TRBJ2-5	CASSGTSAETQYF	TGTGCCAGTAGTGGGACTAGCGCGGAGACCCAGTACTTC
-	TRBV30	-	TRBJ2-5	CAWSVRAGETQYF	TGTGCCTGGAGTGTCAGGGCAGGGGAGACCCAGTACTTC
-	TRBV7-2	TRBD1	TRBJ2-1	CASRLGANRGYNEQFF	TGTGCCAGCAGGTTAGGGGCCAACAGGGGATACAATGAGCAGTTCTTC
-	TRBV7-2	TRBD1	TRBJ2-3	CASSVGQVADTQYF	TGTGCCAGCAGCGTCGGACAGGTGGCAGATACGCAGTATTTT
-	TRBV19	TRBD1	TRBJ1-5	CASSTGGYSNQPQHF	TGTGCCAGTAGTACAGGGGGGTATAGCAATCAGCCCCAGCATTTT
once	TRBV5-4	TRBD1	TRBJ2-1	CASSYGTGARDEQFF	TGTGCCAGCAGCTACGGGACAGGGGCTAGGGATGAGCAGTTCTTC
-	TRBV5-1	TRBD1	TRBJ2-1	CASSLLSGQGSSEQFF	TGCGCCAGCAGCTTATTGTCCGGACAGGGCTCGAGTGAGCAGTTCTTC
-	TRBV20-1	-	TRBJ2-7	CSASGLYEQYF	TGCAGTGCCTCCGGGTTATACGAGCAGTACTTC
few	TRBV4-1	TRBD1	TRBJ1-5	CASSQGDSDQPQHF	TGCGCCAGCAGCCAAGGGGACAGTGATCAGCCCCAGCATTTT
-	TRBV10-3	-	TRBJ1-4	CAITAGLGEKLFF	TGTGCCATCACTGCAGGTTTGGGTGAAAAACTGTTTTTT
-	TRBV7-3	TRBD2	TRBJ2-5	CASSSTSGARETQYF	TGTGCCAGCAGCTCCACTAGCGGGGCGAGGGAGACCCAGTACTTC
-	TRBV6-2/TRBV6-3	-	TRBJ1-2	CASSSGLIGYTF	TGTGCCAGCAGTTCCGGACTAATCGGCTACACCTTC
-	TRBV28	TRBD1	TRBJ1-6	CASSWGQGEGSYNSPLHF	TGTGCCAGCAGTTGGGGACAGGGAGAAGGGTCCTATAATTCACCCCTCCACTTT
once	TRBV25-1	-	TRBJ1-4	CASSGGTGGNEKLFF	TGTGCCAGCAGTGGGGGGACCGGGGGTAATGAAAAACTGTTTTTT
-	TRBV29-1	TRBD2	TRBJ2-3	CSVERSAGGSTDTQYF	TGCAGCGTTGAAAGGTCAGCGGGAGGTAGCACAGATACGCAGTATTTT
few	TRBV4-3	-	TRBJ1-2	CASSPYRGGNYGYTF	TGCGCCAGCAGCCCCTACCGGGGGGGAAACTATGGCTACACCTTC
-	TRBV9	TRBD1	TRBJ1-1	CASSPRQGHTEAFF	TGTGCCAGCAGCCCTCGACAGGGCCACACTGAAGCTTTCTTT
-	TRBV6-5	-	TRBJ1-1	CASSRLNIAESAFF	TGTGCCAGCAGCCGATTAAACATTGCTGAATCCGCTTTCTTT
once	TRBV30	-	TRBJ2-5	CAWSRLVQETQYF	TGTGCCTGGAGTCGACTAGTCCAAGAGACCCAGTACTTC
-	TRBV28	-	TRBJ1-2	CASSPPGNPYGYTF	TGTGCCAGCAGTCCCCCGGGGAACCCTTATGGCTACACCTTC
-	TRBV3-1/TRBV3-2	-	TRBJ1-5	CASRERGRPMDFDNQPQHF	TGTGCCAGCAGGGAGCGGGGGAGGCCTATGGATTTTGACAATCAGCCCCAGCATTTT
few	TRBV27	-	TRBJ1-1	CASSTDRSTEAFF	TGTGCCAGCAGTACCGACAGGAGCACTGAAGCTTTCTTT
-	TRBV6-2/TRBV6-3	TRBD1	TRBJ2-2	CASSYSATGGTGELFF	TGTGCCAGCAGTTACTCGGCGACAGGGGGCACCGGGGAGCTGTTTTTT
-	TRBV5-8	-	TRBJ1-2	CASSLVPNLDGYTF	TGTGCCAGCAGCTTGGTACCCAATTTAGATGGCTACACCTTC
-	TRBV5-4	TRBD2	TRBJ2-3	CASSPGLAGEFTSTDTQYF	TGTGCCAGCAGCCCGGGACTAGCGGGGGAATTTACTAGCACAGATACGCAGTATTTT
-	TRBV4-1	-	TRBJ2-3	CASGGIEDTQYF	TGCGCCAGCGGCGGAATCGAGGATACGCAGTATTTT
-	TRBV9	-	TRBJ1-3	CASSVTGNTIYF	TGTGCCAGCAGCGTTACTGGAAACACCATATATTTT
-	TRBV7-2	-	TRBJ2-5	CASSLNTGSQETQYF	TGTGCCAGCAGCTTAAATACAGGGTCACAAGAGACCCAGTACTTC
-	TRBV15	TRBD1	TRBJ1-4	CATSRAISSGGAGEKLFF	TGTGCCACCAGCAGAGCTATCTCCTCAGGGGGCGCAGGAGAAAAACTGTTTTTT
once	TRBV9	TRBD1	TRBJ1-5	CASSLGQRNQPQHF	TGTGCCAGCAGCCTGGGACAGCGGAATCAGCCCCAGCATTTT
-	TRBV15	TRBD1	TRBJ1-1	CATSPGGGNTEAFF	TGTGCCACCAGCCCAGGGGGCGGAAACACTGAAGCTTTCTTT
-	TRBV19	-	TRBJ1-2	CASSIKAGDNYGYTF	TGTGCCAGTAGTATAAAGGCAGGGGATAACTATGGCTACACCTTC
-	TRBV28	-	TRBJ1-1	CASPGMGAMNTEAFF	TGTGCCTCTCCTGGGATGGGGGCCATGAACACTGAAGCTTTCTTT
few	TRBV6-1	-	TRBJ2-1	CASSDRGGSTGGNEQFF	TGTGCCAGCAGTGACAGAGGAGGGTCAACGGGCGGGAATGAGCAGTTCTTC
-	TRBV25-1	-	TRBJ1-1	CASRTVQNTEAFF	TGTGCCAGCAGGACAGTTCAGAACACTGAAGCTTTCTTT
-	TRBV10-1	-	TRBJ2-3	CASGVRGTDTQYF	TGCGCCAGCGGAGTGAGGGGCACAGATACGCAGTATTTT
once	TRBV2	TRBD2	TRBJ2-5	CASSEILAGEETQYF	TGTGCCAGCAGTGAGATCCTAGCGGGAGAAGAGACCCAGTACTTC
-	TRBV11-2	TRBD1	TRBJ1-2	CASSLGQDGYTF	TGTGCCAGCAGCTTGGGACAGGATGGCTACACCTTC
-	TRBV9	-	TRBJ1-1	CASSAQQGNTEAFF	TGTGCCAGCAGCGCCCAACAGGGGAACACTGAAGCTTTCTTT
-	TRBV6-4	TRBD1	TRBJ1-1	CASSDGTGNEAFF	TGTGCCAGCAGTGACGGGACAGGAAATGAAGCTTTCTTT
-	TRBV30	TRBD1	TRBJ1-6	CAWSQGGGNSPLHF	TGTGCCTGGAGTCAAGGGGGCGGAAATTCACCCCTCCACTTT
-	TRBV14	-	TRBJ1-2	CASSQMGGNGYTF	TGTGCCAGCAGCCAGATGGGGGGGAATGGCTACACCTTC
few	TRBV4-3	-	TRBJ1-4	CASSQYVQDRHNEKLFF	TGCGCCAGCAGCCAATACGTTCAAGACAGGCATAATGAAAAACTGTTTTTT
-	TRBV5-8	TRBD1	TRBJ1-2	CASSAPGQGRGYTF	TGTGCCAGCAGCGCCCCGGGACAGGGGAGGGGCTACACCTTC
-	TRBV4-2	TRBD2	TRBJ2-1	CASSQDLAGVYNEQFF	TGTGCCAGCAGCCAAGATCTGGCGGGAGTTTACAATGAGCAGTTCTTC
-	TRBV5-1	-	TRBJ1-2	CASSLVQAPYTF	TGCGCCAGCAGCTTGGTGCAGGCTCCATATACCTTC
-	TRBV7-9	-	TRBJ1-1	CASSSSGVEGEAFF	TGTGCCAGCAGCTCTTCAGGGGTCGAGGGTGAAGCTTTCTTT
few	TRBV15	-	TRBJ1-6	CATSRDGRVNSPLHF	TGTGCCACCAGCAGAGATGGCAGGGTAAATTCACCCCTCCACTTT